The 22 T cell receptor beta chains listed next were all sequenced from one sample in a study of identical twins. TCRdb independently ran MiXCR on the 5' RACE reads; one entry per CDR3 protein. The table includes around 470,000 distinct CDR3 sequences, 12% to 15% detected once. This same sample was also part of a study on yellow fever vaccine responses in identical twins.

Sequenced sample: CD4+ T cells sorted from blood. The receptors originated from a woman aged 18-29 years in good health.

This clonotype was seen only a few times. The chain couples TRBV9 to TRBJ1-6; TRBD1 matches 11 bases. The germline V gene encodes CDR1 SGDLS and CDR2 YYNGEE. This CDR3 contains 16 residues. V gave up 4 bases and J gave up 11 bases; unmatched junction bases: 11. The CDR3: CASSLSPGQGVTPLHF. Here the CDR3 DNA reads TGTGCCAGCAGCCTTTCCCCGGGACAGGGGGTGACACCCCTCCACTTT.

V and J are TRBV28 and TRBJ2-1; D is tentatively TRBD1 or TRBD2 (6 bases each). Germline CDR1 reads MDHEN; CDR2 reads SYDVKM. The V and J ends lost 10 bases and 2 bases respectively, with 12 bases between them. The CDR3 runs 13 residues. The CDR3 bases are TGTGCCATCGTAGGGGGGACCTACAATGAGCAGTTCTTC. Translating it yields CAIVGGTYNEQFF.

In its sample, this clonotype was seen a few times. The chain couples TRBV4-1 to TRBJ2-7; D perhaps matches TRBD1 (5 bases). The CDR3 spans 16 residues. Germline assignment: CDR1 MGHRA and CDR2 YSYEKL. V lost 0 bases and J lost 2, with 14 bases in between. In DNA form, the CDR3 reads TGCGCCAGCAGCCAAGACAGGGATTCTCAAACCTACGAGCAGTACTTC. This translates into CASSQDRDSQTYEQYF.

The V call is TRBV12-3 or TRBV12-4, the J call TRBJ2-7, with 8 bases lining up with TRBD2. Trimming removed 4 bases from V and 6 bases from J; junction bases left unmatched: 14. This CDR3 contains 16 residues. DNA for the CDR3: TGTGCCAGCAGTTCGCCCCGGACTAGCCGCTCGTTCGAGCAGTACTTC. Protein product: CASSSPRTSRSFEQYF.

This clonotype was detected a few times. This chain links TRBV28 with TRBJ2-5; no clear D. Deletions cut 10 bases from V and 1 base from J, with 19 bases between. Per the germline V gene, CDR1 is MDHEN and CDR2 is SYDVKM. The CDR3 sequence is 15 residues long. The CDR3 is CATISPLTLQETQYF. Here the CDR3 DNA reads TGTGCCACCATAAGTCCGCTTACCCTCCAAGAGACCCAGTACTTC.

The V gene is TRBV28, the J gene TRBJ2-3; D may match TRBD1 or TRBD2 (5 bases each). The length of the CDR3 is 14 residues. V gave up 6 bases and J gave up 3 bases, with 13 bases separating them. Germline V lookup: CDR1 MDHEN, CDR2 SYDVKM. The CDR3 spells CASRTGPGTDTQYF. CDR3 nucleotide sequence: TGTGCCAGCAGAACGGGACCTGGGACAGATACGCAGTATTTT.

The chain links TRBV28 to TRBJ1-5; the D gene is possibly TRBD1 (5 bases). The germline V and J ends were trimmed by 5 bases and 3 bases, with 14 bases remaining between them. CDR1 MDHEN and CDR2 SYDVKM come from the germline V gene. The CDR3 has 15 amino acids. In nucleotides, the CDR3 is TGTGCCAGCAGTCCGCCGGGGGTTTTCAATCAGCCCCAGCATTTT. Protein: CASSPPGVFNQPQHF. Full variable domain (rest looked up from reference TRBV28 and TRBJ1-5): DVKVTQSSRYLVKRTGEKVFLECVQDMDHENMFWYRQDPGLGLRLIYFSYDVKMKEKGDIPEGYSVSREKKERFSLILESASTNQTSMYLCASSPPGVFNQPQHFGDGTRLSIL.

The CDR3 spells CASGTSGPGTQYF. In DNA, the CDR3 is TGTGCCAGCGGGACTAGCGGACCCGGGACCCAGTACTTC. The rearrangement joins TRBV3-1 to TRBJ2-5; 11 bases are a match to TRBD2. Germline values: CDR1 LGHDT, CDR2 YNNKEL (reference sequence). Trimming removed 8 bases from V and 7 bases from J; junction bases left unmatched: 6. The CDR3 is made up of 13 amino acids.

A word on this clonotype: The junction departs from germline at one end; a sequencing error may be responsible. The rearrangement uses TRBV24-1 and TRBJ2-5; D remains unclear. The V gene's germline CDR1 is KGHDR and CDR2 SFDVKD. This CDR3 comprises 15 residues. The CDR3 is CATSDPGPRQETQYF. The DNA of the CDR3 is TGTGCCACTAGTGATCCCGGACCTCGGCAAGAGACCCAGTACTTC.

This clonotype was recorded a few times. The rearrangement links TRBV10-3 to TRBJ1-3, with 10 bases aligning to TRBD1. In germline, CDR1 is ENHRY, CDR2 SYGVKD. There are 15 residues in the CDR3. J gave up 3 bases and V 6 bases, and 5 bases lay outside the gene matches. This chain's CDR3 is CAIRGTGANGNTIYF. In nucleotides, the CDR3 is TGTGCCATCAGAGGGACAGGGGCCAATGGAAACACCATATATTTT.

The chain joins TRBV5-1 to TRBJ1-4, with a weak D call TRBD1 (5 bases). Germline V gene data show CDR1 as SGHRS and CDR2 as YFSETQ. The CDR3 has 14 amino acids. The germline V and J ends were trimmed by 4 bases and 5 bases, with 12 bases remaining between them. The CDR3 DNA reads TGCGCCAGCAGCCGGGACGGAGGAAATGAAAAACTGTTTTTT. It translates to CASSRDGGNEKLFF.

This clonotype was seen only a few times. The chain employs TRBV12-3 or TRBV12-4 and TRBJ2-7, with D hard to call. Trimming removed 1 base at V and 5 bases at J, with 12 bases between. The length of the CDR3 is 14 residues. CDR3 coding DNA: TGTGCCAGCAGTTTAGATAGGGTGATCCACGAGCAGTACTTC. This gives the protein CASSLDRVIHEQYF.

There are many counts of this clonotype. The chain links TRBV14 to TRBJ2-5; 7 nucleotides align to TRBD2. This CDR3 region has 18 residues. Looked up from germline, CDR1 is SGHDN and CDR2 is FVKESK. The V gene end was trimmed by 0 bases and the J gene end by 1 base; junction bases not matched to a gene: 11. The CDR3 protein is CASSQEPTSLGPQETQYF. CDR3 nucleotides: TGTGCCAGCAGCCAAGAACCGACTAGCTTGGGGCCCCAAGAGACCCAGTACTTC.

This clonotype was seen more than once but under ten times. The chain is built from TRBV12-3 or TRBV12-4 and TRBJ2-1; perhaps TRBD1 as D (5 bases). The CDR3 sequence is 14 residues long. The ends were cut back, 4 bases at V and 5 bases at J, with 12 bases in the middle. The CDR3 nucleotides read TGTGCCAGCAGTTATATACAGGTTGACAATGAGCAGTTCTTC. Encoded protein: CASSYIQVDNEQFF.

This clonotype came up a few times. V and J are TRBV11-3 and TRBJ2-1; possible D gene TRBD1, 6 bases. The CDR3 sequence is 16 residues long. In germline, CDR1 is SGHNT, CDR2 YENEEA. Trimming took 3 bases from V and 3 from J, leaving 15 bases between them. Here the CDR3 reads CASSLGLGGDYNEQFF. In DNA form, the CDR3 reads TGTGCCAGCAGCTTGGGTTTAGGGGGTGACTACAATGAGCAGTTCTTC.

This sequence joins TRBV4-1 and TRBJ2-7; a weak D match, TRBD1 (5 bases). The CDR3 has 16 amino acids. Trimming took off 0 bases at V and 3 bases at J, with 15 bases between the two ends. CDR1 and CDR2 (germline): MGHRA, YSYEKL. CDR3 bases: TGCGCCAGCAGCCAAGATCTTCAGGGTTGGGTCTACGAGCAGTACTTC. Its translation: CASSQDLQGWVYEQYF.

In its sample, this clonotype was seen a few times. The CDR3 bases are TGCAGTGCTAGTCTGGTATCGGCCCCCGAAAACATTCAGTACTTC. As protein: CSASLVSAPENIQYF. V usage is TRBV20-1 and J usage is TRBJ2-4, with D hard to call. V was clipped by 3 bases and J by 5 bases, with 17 bases between them. This CDR3 has 15 amino acids. Per the germline V gene, CDR1 is DFQATT and CDR2 is SNEGSKA (reference sequence).

The sample holds a few counts of this clonotype. The V gene is TRBV2, the J gene TRBJ2-7; maybe TRBD2 (6 bases). The CDR3 is 14 amino acids. Trimming shortened V by 7 bases and J by 2 bases, and 15 bases separated the two germline ends. In germline, CDR1 is SNHLY, CDR2 FYNNEI. The chain's CDR3 is CASTSGSGAYEQYF. CDR3 nucleotide sequence: TGTGCCAGCACTTCCGGGAGTGGGGCCTACGAGCAGTACTTC.

Only a few counts were recorded for this clonotype. The chain links TRBV11-2 to TRBJ2-5, with 10 nucleotides matching TRBD1. The CDR3 contains 16 residues. V trimming: 1 base; J trimming: 4 bases; junction bases outside the gene matches: 6. Germline values: CDR1 SGHAT, CDR2 FQNNGV. The CDR3 here is CASSLGNRDRGETQYF. The CDR3 DNA reads as TGTGCCAGCAGCTTAGGGAACCGGGACAGGGGAGAGACCCAGTACTTC.

The sample holds a few counts of this clonotype. The chain uses TRBV10-3 and TRBJ1-6, with 9 positions matching TRBD1. CDR1 and CDR2 (germline): ENHRY, SYGVKD. The CDR3 loop spans 12 amino acids. Trimming removed 9 bases from V and 10 bases from J; junction bases left unmatched: 4. The CDR3 DNA sequence: TGTGCCATTGGGACAGGGAACTCACCCCTCCACTTT. Protein: CAIGTGNSPLHF.

This clonotype turned up a few times. The J gene is TRBJ2-7, the V gene TRBV4-3; D unclear. Trimming took 0 bases from V and 2 from J, leaving 11 bases between them. Germline assignment: CDR1 LGHNA and CDR2 YSLEER. The CDR3 is 15 residues long. The CDR3 nucleotides are TGCGCCAGCAGCCAAGAGCTTGGCAACGCCTACGAGCAGTACTTC. Translation gives CASSQELGNAYEQYF.

This rearrangement joins TRBV28 to TRBJ2-3; 9 nucleotides line up with TRBD1. The CDR3 sequence is 15 residues long. Germline V gene data show CDR1 as MDHEN and CDR2 as SYDVKM. After removal of 5 bases from V and 4 bases from J, the junction contained 7 bases not matched to a gene. The CDR3 DNA sequence: TGTGCCAGCAGTGATTACAGGGGGCAGGCAGATACGCAGTATTTT. Translating it yields CASSDYRGQADTQYF.